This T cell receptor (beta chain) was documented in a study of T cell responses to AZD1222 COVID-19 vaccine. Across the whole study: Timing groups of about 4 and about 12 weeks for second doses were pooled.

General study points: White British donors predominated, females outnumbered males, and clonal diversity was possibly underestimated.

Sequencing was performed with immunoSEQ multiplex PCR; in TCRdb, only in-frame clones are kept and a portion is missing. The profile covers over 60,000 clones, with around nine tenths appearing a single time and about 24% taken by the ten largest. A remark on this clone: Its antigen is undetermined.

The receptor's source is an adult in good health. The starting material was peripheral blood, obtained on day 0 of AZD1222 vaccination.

The CDR3: CASSFDPGTGDTEAFF. CDR3 in DNA: TGCGCCAGCAGCTTTGATCCCGGGACAGGAGATACTGAAGCTTTCTTT. V gene TRBV5-1 combines with J gene TRBJ1-1; 8 bases are a match to TRBD1. This CDR3 has 16 residues. V shed 2 bases, J shed 5 bases, and the junction held 11 bases outside the gene matches. CDR1 SGHRS and CDR2 YFSETQ come from the germline V gene.